The 13 T cell receptor beta chains presented below share a single source sample, sequenced in a study of CD8 T cells in ankylosing spondylitis. Broader study findings: It appeared that ankylosing spondylitis blood was characterized by a TCR beta motif of several highly homologous variants.

The antigens of these receptors remain unknown. TCRdb itself ran the 5' RACE reads through MiXCR, one entry per CDR3 protein. The sample records fewer than 450,000 distinct CDR3 sequences, 17% being singletons. Sequences were obtained from blood, either unsorted or a sorted T cell fraction (not recorded which). The receptor set was obtained from a male donor with ankylosing spondylitis.

The chain employs TRBV28 and TRBJ1-1; TRBD1 is a possible D gene (5 bases). Germline V CDR1 and CDR2: MDHEN, SYDVKM. Trimming removed 5 bases at V and 1 base at J, with 17 bases between. The CDR3 covers 16 residues. CDR3 protein: CASSPVPGLKNTEAFF. The CDR3 bases are TGTGCCAGCAGTCCCGTACCGGGACTCAAGAACACTGAAGCTTTCTTT.

This clonotype showed up just a few times. The chain employs TRBV7-3 and TRBJ2-3; D possibly corresponds to TRBD2 (6 bases). V lost 5 bases to trimming and J lost 3 bases, with 15 bases between them. There are 15 residues in the CDR3. Germline values: CDR1 SGHTA, CDR2 FQGTGA. CDR3 sequence reads: CASSETSVGTDTQYF. The DNA for the CDR3 is TGTGCCAGCAGCGAGACTAGTGTGGGTACAGATACGCAGTATTTT. Combining the CDR3 with reference TRBV7-3 and TRBJ2-3 gives the whole variable domain GAGVSQTPSNKVTEKGKYVELRCDPISGHTALYWYRQSLGQGPEFLIYFQGTGAADDSGLPNDRFFAVRPEGSVSTLKIQRTERGDSAVYLCASSETSVGTDTQYFGPGTRLTVL.

The V gene is TRBV5-1, the J gene TRBJ1-1, with a possible D match to TRBD1 (5 bases). V shed 5 bases and J shed 7 bases, with 18 bases lying between them. This CDR3 has 14 residues. The germline V gene has CDR1 SGHRS and CDR2 YFSETQ. The CDR3 here is CASSFRGGESEAFF. The CDR3 DNA follows: TGCGCCAGCAGTTTCCGGGGCGGAGAGAGTGAAGCTTTCTTT.

The chain couples TRBV11-2 to TRBJ2-1; TRBD2 agrees at 12 bases. J gave up 10 bases and V 2 bases, and 9 bases lay outside the gene matches. CDR3 length: 16 residues. Germline lookup yields CDR1 SGHAT and CDR2 FQNNGV. The CDR3 region is CASSLRPLAGGPEQFF. The CDR3 region has the DNA TGTGCCAGCAGCTTAAGACCACTAGCGGGAGGCCCGGAGCAGTTCTTC. Full variable domain (outside the CDR3, taken from reference TRBV11-2 and TRBJ2-1): EAGVAQSPRYKIIEKRQSVAFWCNPISGHATLYWYQQILGQGPKLLIQFQNNGVVDDSQLPKDRFSAERLKGVDSTLKIQPAKLEDSAVYLCASSLRPLAGGPEQFFGPGTRLTVL.

The sample holds a few counts of this clonotype. The chain has TRBV10-1 and TRBJ2-1; 10 nucleotides agree with TRBD2. The J segment lost 0 bases and the V segment lost 6 bases, leaving 8 bases of the junction unmatched. The germline CDR1 and CDR2 sequences are WNHNN and SYGVQD (reference sequence). CDR3 length equals 17 residues. The CDR3 here is CASSRSGGPPSYNEQFF. The CDR3 DNA is TGCGCCAGCAGCCGTAGCGGGGGGCCTCCCTCCTACAATGAGCAGTTCTTC.

This clonotype was seen more than once but under ten times. The chain has TRBV5-1 and TRBJ1-1, with D possibly matching TRBD1 (6 bases). This CDR3 contains 15 residues. Germline assignment: CDR1 SGHRS and CDR2 YFSETQ. V lost 3 bases and J lost 1, with 13 bases in between. The CDR3 is CASSSGAGGNTEAFF. The CDR3 DNA sequence: TGCGCCAGCAGCTCAGGGGCAGGAGGGAACACTGAAGCTTTCTTT.

This clonotype came up a few times. The rearrangement uses TRBV7-9 and TRBJ1-1, with D possibly TRBD1 on 5 matching bases. The CDR3 extends over 13 amino acids. CDR1 SEHNR and CDR2 FQNEAQ come from the germline V gene (reference sequence). Between the trimmed V and J ends, which lost 3 bases and 8 bases, there was a span of 13 bases. The CDR3, as DNA: TGTGCCAGCAGCTTGGGGGAGGGTAGGGAAGCTTTCTTT. This codes for CASSLGEGREAFF. Full variable domain (remainder filled in from reference TRBV7-9 and TRBJ1-1): DTGVSQNPRHKITKRGQNVTFRCDPISEHNRLYWYRQTLGQGPEFLTYFQNEAQLEKSRLLSDRFSAERPKGSFSTLEIQRTEQGDSAMYLCASSLGEGREAFFGQGTRLTVV.

V usage is TRBV2 and J usage is TRBJ2-1; 8 bases are a match to TRBD1. The trim removed 10 bases at V and 13 bases at J, leaving 0 bases unmatched. CDR1 is SNHLY, CDR2 FYNNEI, per germline. The CDR3 is made up of 8 amino acids. The CDR3 region is CATGGQFF. For the CDR3, the DNA is TGTGCCACAGGGGGCCAGTTCTTC.

The chain links TRBV3-1 to TRBJ1-1; tentative D call: TRBD1 (5 bases). The CDR3 covers 15 residues. Per germline, CDR1 LGHDT and CDR2 YNNKEL (reference sequence). The V end lost 4 bases, the J end lost 4 bases, and 16 bases lay between the germline ends. CDR3 bases: TGTGCCAGCAGCCCACATGAAAGGGGCGGCACTGAAGCTTTCTTT. Amino acids: CASSPHERGGTEAFF.

This clonotype was seen only a few times. V and J are TRBV20-1 and TRBJ2-7; 8 nucleotides line up with TRBD2. Germline lookup yields CDR1 DFQATT and CDR2 SNEGSKA (reference sequence). V shed 2 bases, J shed 1 base, and the junction held 4 bases outside the gene matches. This CDR3 spans 14 amino acids. CDR3 in amino acids: CSARTGTSSYEQYF. In DNA form, the CDR3 reads TGCAGTGCTAGAACCGGGACTAGTTCCTACGAGCAGTACTTC.

This clonotype appeared a few times. This chain connects TRBV5-1 to TRBJ1-6; no clear D gene. The CDR3 runs to 15 residues. The V gene's germline CDR1 is SGHRS and CDR2 YFSETQ. Trimming removed 4 bases from V and 7 bases from J, with 15 bases in between. The CDR3 loop is CASSPNDGNNSPLHF. The CDR3 DNA sequence: TGCGCCAGCAGCCCCAATGACGGAAACAATTCACCCCTCCACTTT.

The genes are TRBV5-5 and TRBJ2-7; perhaps TRBD1 as D (7 bases). The CDR3 loop spans 17 amino acids. Germline V gene data show CDR1 as SGHKS and CDR2 as YYEKEE (reference sequence). V lost 3 bases to trimming and J lost 4 bases, with 23 bases between them. DNA for the CDR3: TGTGCCAGCAGCTGGACTATTTCCGGGACAGTTAATTACGAGCAGTACTTC. This sequence encodes CASSWTISGTVNYEQYF.

This chain connects TRBV12-3 or TRBV12-4 to TRBJ2-2; TRBD2 agrees at 11 bases. Losses at the gene ends were 2 bases for V and 7 bases for J; bases not matched to a gene: 9. This CDR3 is built from 17 residues. CDR3 amino acids: CASSLSRLAGTGGELFF. The CDR3 DNA reads TGTGCCAGCAGTTTATCGCGACTAGCGGGAACAGGCGGGGAGCTGTTTTTT.